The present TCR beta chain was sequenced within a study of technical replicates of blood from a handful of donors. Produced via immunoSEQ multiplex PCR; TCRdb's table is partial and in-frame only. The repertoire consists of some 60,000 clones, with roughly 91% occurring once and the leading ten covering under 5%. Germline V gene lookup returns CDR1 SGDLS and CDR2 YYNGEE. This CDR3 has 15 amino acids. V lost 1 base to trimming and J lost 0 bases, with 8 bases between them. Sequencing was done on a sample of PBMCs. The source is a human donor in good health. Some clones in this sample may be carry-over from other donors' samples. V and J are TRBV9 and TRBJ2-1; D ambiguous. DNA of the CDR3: TGTGCCAGCAGCGTAATGTCGAGCTCCTACAATGAGCAGTTCTTC. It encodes CASSVMSSSYNEQFF.